The 14 T cell receptor beta chains below were found in one sample sequenced in a study of blood T cells in healthy people across ages. A J-beta primer mix and a sample-barcoded 5' primer were used in a second PCR of roughly 6 to 12 cycles. TCRdb ran MiXCR on the 5' RACE reads and lists one entry per CDR3 protein. This table holds approximately 670,000 distinct CDR3 sequences, over 40% found once. The sample taken for sequencing was blood. These TCRs come from an elderly man in good health.

A word on this clonotype: One end of the junction is discordant with germline, which a read error may explain. The chain couples TRBV29-1 to TRBJ2-1; a weak D match, TRBD2 (5 bases). Germline V gives CDR1 SQVTM, CDR2 ANQGSEA. This CDR3 is built from 11 residues. CDR3 nucleotides: TGCAGCGTTTTAAGCCGGGATGATCAGTTCTTC. Protein product: CSVLSRDDQFF.

Note on this clonotype: A read error may explain this, as a much larger clone is one base away. V and J are TRBV28 and TRBJ2-3, with 7 bases fitting TRBD1. The CDR3 sequence is 16 residues long. Germline values: CDR1 MDHEN, CDR2 SYDVKM. CDR3 in amino acids: CASGLWDTTQGHTQYF. CDR3 sequence (DNA): TGTGCCAGCGGTTTATGGGACACTACACAGGGGCATACGCAGTATTTT.

With regard to this clonotype: One junction end disagrees with the germline gene, perhaps due to a read error. The rearrangement links TRBV7-9 to TRBJ2-5; D ambiguous. CDR1 is SEHNR and CDR2 is FQNEAQ in the germline V gene (reference sequence). This CDR3 contains 13 residues. The CDR3 DNA reads as TGTGCCAGCAGCTTAGAAGTAGTACTTGAGCAGTATTTC. It specifies CASSLEVVLEQYF.

The chain employs TRBV20-1 and TRBJ2-7, with D possibly TRBD2 on 6 matching bases. With 3 bases removed from V and 3 bases from J, the gap between germline ends came to 9 bases. This CDR3 region has 12 residues. The germline CDR1 and CDR2 sequences are DFQATT and SNEGSKA (reference sequence). For the CDR3, the DNA is TGCAGTGCTAGCGGGAGCGGCTACGAGCAGTACTTC. This sequence encodes CSASGSGYEQYF.

This clonotype was seen more than once but under ten times. The chain joins TRBV6-2 or TRBV6-3 to TRBJ2-3, with D hard to call. V was clipped by 5 bases and J by 9 bases, with 18 bases between them. The CDR3 has 14 residues. Germline V gene lookup returns CDR1 MNHEY and CDR2 SVGEGT. CDR3 amino acids: CASSNDPTRATQYF. CDR3 coding DNA: TGTGCCAGCAGTAACGACCCGACCCGGGCAACGCAGTATTTT.

CDR3 nucleotide sequence: TGTGCCAGCAGCTTAGGAGAAGGGCAGAAGACCCAGTTCTTC. The encoded protein is CASSLGEGQKTQFF. The chain joins TRBV7-9 to TRBJ2-1; D ambiguous. The CDR3 covers 14 residues. V lost 1 base to trimming and J lost 13 bases, with 17 bases between them. CDR1 is SEHNR, CDR2 FQNEAQ, per germline (reference sequence).

This clonotype showed up just a few times. The rearrangement links TRBV6-2 or TRBV6-3 to TRBJ2-1, with a weak D call TRBD2 (6 bases). The germline gives CDR1 MNHEY, CDR2 SVGEGT. Trimming pared 5 bases from V and 9 bases from J, leaving 20 bases between. This CDR3 has 15 amino acids. The DNA of the CDR3 is TGTGCCAGCAGTCCCCAACTAGCCGGAGACGCTGAGCAGTTCTTC. This encodes CASSPQLAGDAEQFF.

This clonotype appeared a single time. A much bigger clone sits one base away, suggesting this may be a read error. The rearrangement uses TRBV7-2 and TRBJ2-1; 9 bases match TRBD1. Germline CDR1 reads SGHTA; CDR2 reads FQGNSA. The CDR3 is 15 residues long. The V gene end was trimmed by 5 bases and the J gene end by 8 bases; junction bases not matched to a gene: 10. CDR3 sequence: CASSMGGTGSDEQFF. The CDR3, as DNA: TGTGCCAGCAGCATGGGGGGGACAGGGAGCGATGAGCAGTTCTTC. Combining the CDR3 with reference TRBV7-2 and TRBJ2-1 gives the whole variable domain GAGVSQSPSNKVTEKGKDVELRCDPISGHTALYWYRQSLGQGLEFLIYFQGNSAPDKSGLPSDRFSAERTGGSVSTLTIQRTQQEDSAVYLCASSMGGTGSDEQFFGPGTRLTVL.

The chain couples TRBV5-1 to TRBJ2-1; D possibly corresponds to TRBD1 (5 bases). The CDR3 runs 11 residues. V was shortened by 3 bases and J by 9 bases, with 7 bases between the two germline ends. CDR1 is SGHRS and CDR2 is YFSETQ in the germline V gene. CDR3 DNA: TGCGCCAGCAGCTCCCAGGGTGAGCAGTTCTTC. Amino acids: CASSSQGEQFF. Drawing the rest from reference TRBV5-1 and TRBJ2-1, the complete variable domain is KAGVTQTPRYLIKTRGQQVTLSCSPISGHRSVSWYQQTPGQGLQFLFEYFSETQRNKGNFPGRFSGRQFSNSRSEMNVSTLELGDSALYLCASSSQGEQFFGPGTRLTVL.

This clonotype was observed a handful of times. The V call is TRBV7-3, the J call TRBJ2-1, with 9 positions matching TRBD2. CDR1 and CDR2 (germline): SGHTA, FQGTGA. The CDR3 covers 16 residues. The V segment lost 0 bases and the J segment 9 bases; nucleotides outside the gene matches: 9. CDR3 in amino acids: CASSLTLAGKGAEQFF. Here the CDR3 DNA reads TGTGCCAGCAGCTTAACCCTAGCGGGAAAGGGAGCTGAGCAGTTCTTC.

This clonotype appeared a single time. A much larger clone lies a single base off, so this may be a read error. The chain has TRBV10-3 and TRBJ2-1; possibly TRBD1 or TRBD2 for D (6 bases each). The CDR3 has 14 amino acids. Germline V gives CDR1 ENHRY, CDR2 SYGVKD. Here the CDR3 DNA reads TGTGTCATACTCGAGGGGGGCGGCGGCAATGAGCAGTTCTTC. Protein: CVILEGGGGNEQFF.

This chain joins TRBV27 and TRBJ2-2, with TRBD1 identical over 8 bases. This CDR3 comprises 17 residues. Germline lookup yields CDR1 MNHEY and CDR2 SMNVEV (reference sequence). Trimming at V came to 4 bases and at J to 2 bases, leaving 9 bases not matched to a gene. The CDR3 loop reads CASSSGRGRSNTGELFF. CDR3 nucleotide sequence: TGTGCCAGCAGTTCGGGCAGGGGGCGATCAAACACCGGGGAGCTGTTTTTT.

The chain has TRBV18 and TRBJ2-3; no reliable D call. Trimming removed 5 bases at V and 5 bases at J, with 20 bases between. Germline CDR1 KGHSH, CDR2 LQKENI. CDR3 length: 16 amino acids. CDR3 protein: CASSSNPGRAVDTQYF. In nucleotides, the CDR3 is TGTGCCAGCTCATCCAATCCGGGCCGGGCTGTAGATACGCAGTATTTT.

The chain has TRBV20-1 and TRBJ2-1; perhaps TRBD2 as D (6 bases). Trimming removed 6 bases at V and 6 bases at J, with 21 bases between. CDR1 is DFQATT, CDR2 SNEGSKA, per germline (reference sequence). The CDR3 loop spans 15 amino acids. The CDR3 loop is CSARTFEPGGNEQFF. The CDR3 DNA is TGCAGTGCCAGAACTTTCGAGCCCGGGGGCAATGAGCAGTTCTTC.